One sample yielded the 10 T cell receptor beta chains listed below, sequenced in a study of early T cells in non-severe SARS-CoV-2 infection. TCRdb reprocessed the 5' RACE reads via MiXCR and lists one record per CDR3 protein. This sample has some 34,000 distinct CDR3 sequences, with 4.7% found just once. Sequenced: whole blood. Every receptor here comes from an adult who was a healthcare worker with PCR-confirmed SARS-CoV-2 infection or an uninfected control (not recorded which).

This clonotype was seen many times. V usage is TRBV5-4 and J usage is TRBJ1-2, with 7 nucleotides matching TRBD1. V shed 6 bases, J shed 5 bases, and the junction held 7 bases outside the gene matches. Germline CDR1 reads SGHNT; CDR2 reads YYREEE (reference sequence). The CDR3 is made up of 13 amino acids. The CDR3 is CASTGGQPYGYTF. CDR3 coding DNA: TGTGCCAGCACTGGGGGACAGCCTTATGGCTACACCTTC.

V usage is TRBV2 and J usage is TRBJ2-7; D uncertain. Looked up from germline, CDR1 is SNHLY and CDR2 is FYNNEI. Trimming cost V 3 bases and J 5 bases, with 8 bases left between them. This CDR3 comprises 12 residues. DNA of the CDR3: TGTGCCAGCAGTGATTGGGTCCACGAGCAGTACTTC. It is translated as CASSDWVHEQYF.

For this clonotype: A single base separates this from a much larger clone, so it may be a read error. The V and J genes are TRBV5-3 and TRBJ1-5, with a possible D match to TRBD1 (5 bases). TRBV5-3 is marked as an open reading frame, function uncertain. There are 15 residues in the CDR3. The CDR3 nucleotides are TGTGCCAGAAGCTCTACAGGACCTAGCGATCAGCCCCAGCATTTT. Encoded protein: CARSSTGPSDQPQHF.

This clonotype has a count of ten or more. The V and J genes are TRBV6-1 and TRBJ1-3; D call uncertain. The CDR3 runs to 13 residues. Germline V gene lookup returns CDR1 MNHNS and CDR2 SASEGT. V was pared by 10 bases and J by 0 bases, with 10 bases between. CDR3 loop: CATVKYSGNTIYF. CDR3 in DNA: TGTGCCACCGTCAAATACTCTGGAAACACCATATATTTT.

Ten or more counts support this clonotype. In DNA, the CDR3 is TGTGCCAGCAGCTTTGGCGGGACAGGGGCGGTAAAACTGTTTTTT. It yields the protein CASSFGGTGAVKLFF. The rearrangement links TRBV5-4 to TRBJ1-4; 10 nucleotides agree with TRBD1. This CDR3 comprises 15 residues. V was pared by 2 bases and J by 10 bases, with 8 bases of the junction left unmatched. From germline, CDR1 is SGHNT and CDR2 YYREEE (reference sequence). The full variable domain, completed using reference TRBV5-4 and TRBJ1-4, is ETGVTQSPTHLIKTRGQQVTLRCSSQSGHNTVSWYQQALGQGPQFIFQYYREEENGRGNFPPRFSGLQFPNYSSELNVNALELDDSALYLCASSFGGTGAVKLFFGSGTQLSVL.

Only a few counts were recorded for this clonotype. This chain connects TRBV20-1 to TRBJ2-5; 7 bases are shared with TRBD1. From germline, CDR1 is DFQATT and CDR2 SNEGSKA (reference sequence). V shed 6 bases and J 5 bases; nucleotides not matched to a gene: 9. The CDR3 has 13 amino acids. CDR3 nucleotide sequence: TGCAGTGCGCTAACAGGGGCGGTGGAGACCCAGTACTTC. This encodes CSALTGAVETQYF.

V is TRBV20-1 and J is TRBJ1-2, with 9 bases fitting TRBD1. The germline CDR1 and CDR2 sequences are DFQATT and SNEGSKA (reference sequence). The CDR3 sequence is 11 residues long. CDR3 amino acids: CRGDRDYGYTF. CDR3 nucleotide sequence: TGCAGGGGGGACAGGGACTATGGCTACACCTTC.

The J gene is TRBJ2-3, the V gene TRBV20-1, with 8 bases aligning to TRBD1. CDR1 is DFQATT, CDR2 SNEGSKA, per germline (reference sequence). Unmatched junction bases numbered 11, after V lost 1 base and J lost 5 bases. This CDR3 spans 16 amino acids. The CDR3 spells CSARVQDRAAKDTQYF. The CDR3 DNA is TGCAGTGCTAGAGTTCAGGACAGGGCAGCCAAAGATACGCAGTATTTT.

In its sample, this clonotype was seen many times. V is TRBV7-9 and J is TRBJ1-2; D call uncertain. The CDR3 runs to 13 residues. V lost 5 bases and J lost 6, with 13 bases in between. Germline V gene data show CDR1 as SEHNR and CDR2 as FQNEAQ (reference sequence). The CDR3 DNA is TGTGCCAGCAGCCGAGATCTCCGAAATGGCTACACCTTC. This sequence encodes CASSRDLRNGYTF.

This clonotype was recorded only once. The chain couples TRBV28 to TRBJ2-1; a possible D gene is TRBD2 (7 bases). Germline V gene sequence: CDR1 MDHEN, CDR2 SYDVKM. This CDR3 contains 15 residues. Deletions cut 7 bases from V and 7 bases from J, with 20 bases between. The DNA for the CDR3 is TGTGCCAGCAATAGGGGGGGAAGCGGCCCAAATGAGCAGTTCTTC. It encodes CASNRGGSGPNEQFF.